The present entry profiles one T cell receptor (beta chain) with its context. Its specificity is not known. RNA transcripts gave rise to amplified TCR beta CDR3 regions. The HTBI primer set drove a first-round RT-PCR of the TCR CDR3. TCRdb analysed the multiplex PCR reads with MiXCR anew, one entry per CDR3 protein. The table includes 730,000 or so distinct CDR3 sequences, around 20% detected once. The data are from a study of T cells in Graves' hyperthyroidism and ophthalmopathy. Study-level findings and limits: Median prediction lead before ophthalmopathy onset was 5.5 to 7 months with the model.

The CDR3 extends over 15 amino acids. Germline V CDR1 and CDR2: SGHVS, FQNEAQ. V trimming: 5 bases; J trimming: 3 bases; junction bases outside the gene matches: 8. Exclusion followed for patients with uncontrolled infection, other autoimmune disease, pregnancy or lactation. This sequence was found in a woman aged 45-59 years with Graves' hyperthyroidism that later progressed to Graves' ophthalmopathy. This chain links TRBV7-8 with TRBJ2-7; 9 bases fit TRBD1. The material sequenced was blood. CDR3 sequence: CASSPNPTGGYEQYF. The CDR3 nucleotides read TGTGCCAGCAGCCCCAACCCGACAGGGGGCTACGAGCAGTACTTC.